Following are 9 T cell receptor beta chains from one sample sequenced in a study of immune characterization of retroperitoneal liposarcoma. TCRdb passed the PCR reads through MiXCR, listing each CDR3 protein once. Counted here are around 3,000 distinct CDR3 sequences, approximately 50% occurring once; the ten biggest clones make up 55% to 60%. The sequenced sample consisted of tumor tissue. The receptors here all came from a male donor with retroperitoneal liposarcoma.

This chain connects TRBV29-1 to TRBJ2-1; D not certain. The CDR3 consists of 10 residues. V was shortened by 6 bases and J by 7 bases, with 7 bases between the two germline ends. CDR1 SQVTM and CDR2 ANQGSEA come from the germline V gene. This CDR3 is CSVLLNEQFF. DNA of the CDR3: TGCAGCGTCTTGTTGAATGAGCAGTTCTTC.

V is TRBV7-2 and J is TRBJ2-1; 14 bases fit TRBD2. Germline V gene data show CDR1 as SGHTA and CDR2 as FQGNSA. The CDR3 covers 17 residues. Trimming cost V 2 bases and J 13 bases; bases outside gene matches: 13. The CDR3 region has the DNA TGTGCCAGCAGCTTATCCGGGACTAGCGGGAGTATGAAGACCCAGTTCTTC. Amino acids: CASSLSGTSGSMKTQFF.

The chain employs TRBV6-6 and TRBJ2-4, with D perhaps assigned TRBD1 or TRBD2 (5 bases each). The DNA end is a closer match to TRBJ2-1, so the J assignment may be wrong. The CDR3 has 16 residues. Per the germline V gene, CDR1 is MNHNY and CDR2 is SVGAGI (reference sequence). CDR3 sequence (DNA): TGTGCCAGCAGTTCTGGGGCCTTTCCCTACGGGGAGACCCAGTTCTTC. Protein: CASSSGAFPYGETQFF.

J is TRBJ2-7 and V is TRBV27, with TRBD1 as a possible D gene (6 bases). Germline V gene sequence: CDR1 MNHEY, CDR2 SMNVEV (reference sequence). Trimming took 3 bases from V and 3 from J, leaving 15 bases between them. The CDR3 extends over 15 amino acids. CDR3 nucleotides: TGTGCCAGCAGTTTTGGAGATGGGGGCCACTACGAGCAGTACTTC. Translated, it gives CASSFGDGGHYEQYF.

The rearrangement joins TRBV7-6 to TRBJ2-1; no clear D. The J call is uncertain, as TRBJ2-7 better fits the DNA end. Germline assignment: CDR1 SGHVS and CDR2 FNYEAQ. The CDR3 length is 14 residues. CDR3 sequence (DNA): TGTGCCAGCAGCTTAGGCGGACCGAACAATGAGCAGTACTTC. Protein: CASSLGGPNNEQYF.

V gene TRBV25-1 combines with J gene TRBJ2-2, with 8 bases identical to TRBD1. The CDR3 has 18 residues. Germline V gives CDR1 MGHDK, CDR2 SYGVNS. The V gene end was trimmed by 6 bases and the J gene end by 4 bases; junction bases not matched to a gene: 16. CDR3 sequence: CASRPQVGRGQGTGELFF. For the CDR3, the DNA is TGTGCCAGCAGGCCCCAAGTTGGCAGGGGGCAAGGCACCGGGGAGCTGTTTTTT.

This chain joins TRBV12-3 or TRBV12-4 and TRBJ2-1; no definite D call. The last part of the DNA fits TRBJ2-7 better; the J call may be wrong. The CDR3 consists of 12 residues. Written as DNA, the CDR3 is TGTGCCAGCAGTCTGAGGTCCTACGAGCAGTACTTC. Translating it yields CASSLRSYEQYF.

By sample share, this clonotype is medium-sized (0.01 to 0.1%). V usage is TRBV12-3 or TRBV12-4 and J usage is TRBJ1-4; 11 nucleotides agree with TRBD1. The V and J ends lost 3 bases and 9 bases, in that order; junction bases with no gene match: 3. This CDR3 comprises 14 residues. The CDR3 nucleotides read TGTGCCAGCAGTTTTGGGACAGGGGGTAAAAAACTGTTTTTT. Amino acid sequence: CASSFGTGGKKLFF.

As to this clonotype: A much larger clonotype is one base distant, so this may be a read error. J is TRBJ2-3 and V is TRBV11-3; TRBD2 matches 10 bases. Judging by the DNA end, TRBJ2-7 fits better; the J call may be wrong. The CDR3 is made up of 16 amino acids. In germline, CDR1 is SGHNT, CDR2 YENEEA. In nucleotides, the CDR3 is TGTGCCAGCAGCCGACGGACTAGCGGCACTTACAATGAGCAGTACTTC. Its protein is CASSRRTSGTYNEQYF.